These T cell receptor beta chains were read from a single sample in a study of cytomegalovirus exposure and HLA in healthy donors. Assay: immunoSEQ multiplex PCR; the TCRdb copy retains only in-frame clones and omits some. Here the sample spans 120,000 or so clones, over 75% being singletons. Sequenced input: PBMCs. The receptors were sampled from a man younger than 30 in good health and CMV-seropositive. CDR3s leave out the opening cysteine and the closing phenylalanine or tryptophan.

>TRBV9
ASSPRQGGTKAF
>TRBV2
ASRKASALGPTDTQY
>TRBV6-6
ASRLGDNEQF
>TRBV5-4
ASSLRLPYNEQF
>TRBV27
ASSSQGTNSPLH
>TRBV6-1
ASIWSEKLF
>TRBV6-1
ASSDTGTLSTDTQY
>TRBV9
ASSGGGMANEKLF
>TRBV5-3
ARSGQADTEAF
>TRBV6-1
ASSEVGERSYGYT
>TRBV5-1
ASTLDSTGDNYGYT
>TRBV9
ASYGTVNQPQH
>TRBV27
ASSLGTNTEAF
>TRBV2
ASSVGQVETQY
>TRBV7-2
ASSQQEGEGETQY
>TRBV7-8
ASSLGGNGYT
>TRBV28
ASRNRRLGRPGYT
>TRBV2
ASSEGLADTKGGELF
>TRBV19
ASTGGSDRSSYEQY
>TRBV5-8
ASSVTGGSYEQY
>TRBV7-9
ASSPRTSQGSRYNEQF
>TRBV7-2
ASSLTGREQPQH
>TRBV6-5
ASSYGGNQETQY
>TRBV6-1
ASRRISGGASGYT
>TRBV10-1
ASKQKMNTEAF
>TRBV5-1
ASSLAISGAPGEQY
>TRBV21-1
ASSGDRGRDSFSYEQY
>TRBV12-5
ASGLAPFTRGPHISGNTIY
>TRBV4-3
ASSQGWGQGPFSGNTIY
>TRBV19
ASSIAGGNSPLH
>TRBV29-1
SVAGTSRYEQY
>TRBV5-1
ASSLGTSGTFEQY
>TRBV18
ASSPTDMNTEAF
>TRBV30
AWSRSNTEAF
>TRBV19
ASSYGTGELF
>TRBV11-2
ASSFGTSTLGDTQY
>TRBV9
ASSYGASGSPTYNEQF
>TRBV14
ASSPGRSSTDTQY
>TRBV5-1
ASSVHPSGREGNEQF
>TRBV5-4
ASSLEGDSYEQY
>TRBV19
ASSGGGGNEKLF
>TRBV20-1
SASWDIEAF
>TRBV23-1
ASTLSYLFFCIGEQY
>TRBV2
ASSGPRDSGNTIY
>TRBV19
ASTAGTANSPLH
>TRBV28
ATSGGARTTYGYT
>TRBV7-4
ASSSPSSGTSGGQTDTQY
>TRBV4-3
ASSPRETGYGYT